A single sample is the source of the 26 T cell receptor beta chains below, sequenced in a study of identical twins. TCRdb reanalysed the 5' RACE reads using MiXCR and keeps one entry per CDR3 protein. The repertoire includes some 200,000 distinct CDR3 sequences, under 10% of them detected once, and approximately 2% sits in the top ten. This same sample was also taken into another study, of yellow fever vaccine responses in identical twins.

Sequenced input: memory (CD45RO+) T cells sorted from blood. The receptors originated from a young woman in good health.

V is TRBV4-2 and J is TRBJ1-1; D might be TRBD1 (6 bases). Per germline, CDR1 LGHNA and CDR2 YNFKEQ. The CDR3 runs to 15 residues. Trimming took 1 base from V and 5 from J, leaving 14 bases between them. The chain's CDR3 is CASSQVGGGWTEAFF. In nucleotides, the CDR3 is TGTGCCAGCAGCCAAGTAGGAGGGGGATGGACTGAAGCTTTCTTT.

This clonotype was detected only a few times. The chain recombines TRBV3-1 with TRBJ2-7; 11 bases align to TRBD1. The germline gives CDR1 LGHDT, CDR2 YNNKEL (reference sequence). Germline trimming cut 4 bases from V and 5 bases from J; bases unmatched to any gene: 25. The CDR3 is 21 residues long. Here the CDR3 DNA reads TGTGCCAGCAGCCCTATCCGGACAGGGGGCCTCGGAGCGGGGGCGGTTAACGAGCAGTACTTC. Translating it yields CASSPIRTGGLGAGAVNEQYF.

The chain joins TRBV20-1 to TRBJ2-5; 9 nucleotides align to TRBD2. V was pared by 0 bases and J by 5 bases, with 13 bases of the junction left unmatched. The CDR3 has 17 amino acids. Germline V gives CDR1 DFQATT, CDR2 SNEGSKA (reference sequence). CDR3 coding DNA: TGCAGTGCTAGAGATTATCGGGCGGGAGGGCCCCGGGAGACCCAGTACTTC. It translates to CSARDYRAGGPRETQYF.

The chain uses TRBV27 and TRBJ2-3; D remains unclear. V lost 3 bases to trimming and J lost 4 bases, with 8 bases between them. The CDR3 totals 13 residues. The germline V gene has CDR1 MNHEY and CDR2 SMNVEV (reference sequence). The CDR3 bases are TGTGCCAGCAGTTTCTACAGATCAGATACGCAGTATTTT. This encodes CASSFYRSDTQYF.

The CDR3 DNA follows: TGTGCCACCAGCAGTTTGAGCGGGGGGCCCCAGGCCCAGTACTTC. This sequence encodes CATSSLSGGPQAQYF. V and J are TRBV15 and TRBJ2-5; 9 bases align to TRBD2. This CDR3 comprises 15 residues. V gave up 3 bases and J gave up 9 bases; unmatched junction bases: 11. Per germline, CDR1 LNHNV and CDR2 YYDKDF (reference sequence).

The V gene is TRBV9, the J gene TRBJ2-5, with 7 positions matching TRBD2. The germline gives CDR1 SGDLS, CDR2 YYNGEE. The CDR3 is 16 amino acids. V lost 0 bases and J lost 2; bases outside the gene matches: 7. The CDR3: CASSVGGREGQETQYF. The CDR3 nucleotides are TGTGCCAGCAGCGTAGGTGGCAGGGAGGGGCAAGAGACCCAGTACTTC. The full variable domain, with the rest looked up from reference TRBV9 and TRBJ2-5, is DSGVTQTPKHLITATGQRVTLRCSPRSGDLSVYWYQQSLDQGLQFLIQYYNGEERAKGNILERFSAQQFPDLHSELNLSSLELGDSALYFCASSVGGREGQETQYFGPGTRLLVL.

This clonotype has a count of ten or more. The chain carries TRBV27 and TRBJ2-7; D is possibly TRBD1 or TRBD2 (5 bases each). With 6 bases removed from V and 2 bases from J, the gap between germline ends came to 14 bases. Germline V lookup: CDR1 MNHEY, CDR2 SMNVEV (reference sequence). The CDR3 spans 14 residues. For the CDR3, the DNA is TGTGCCAGCAGCCCCACGGGACGTCCCTACGAGCAGTACTTC. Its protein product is CASSPTGRPYEQYF.

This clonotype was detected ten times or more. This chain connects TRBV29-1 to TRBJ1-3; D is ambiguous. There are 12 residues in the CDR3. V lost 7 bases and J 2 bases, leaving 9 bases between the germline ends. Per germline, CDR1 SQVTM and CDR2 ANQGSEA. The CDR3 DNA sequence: TGCAGCGCCCAATACACTGGAAACACCATATATTTT. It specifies CSAQYTGNTIYF.

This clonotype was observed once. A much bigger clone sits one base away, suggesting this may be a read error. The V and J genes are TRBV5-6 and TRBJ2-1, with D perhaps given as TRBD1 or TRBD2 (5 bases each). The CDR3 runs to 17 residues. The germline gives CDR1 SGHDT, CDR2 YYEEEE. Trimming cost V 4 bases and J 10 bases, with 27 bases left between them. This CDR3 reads CASSPGLGTKPVEEQFF. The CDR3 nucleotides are TGTGCCAGCAGCCCGGGGCTCGGGACCAAGCCGGTTGAAGAGCAGTTCTTC.

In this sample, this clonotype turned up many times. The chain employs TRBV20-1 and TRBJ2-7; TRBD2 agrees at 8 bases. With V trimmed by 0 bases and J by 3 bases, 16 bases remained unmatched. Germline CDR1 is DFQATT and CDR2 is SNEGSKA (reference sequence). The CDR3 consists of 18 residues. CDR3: CSARDSSVRLARGYEQYF. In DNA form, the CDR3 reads TGCAGTGCTAGAGATTCAAGCGTCCGACTAGCGAGGGGCTACGAGCAGTACTTC.

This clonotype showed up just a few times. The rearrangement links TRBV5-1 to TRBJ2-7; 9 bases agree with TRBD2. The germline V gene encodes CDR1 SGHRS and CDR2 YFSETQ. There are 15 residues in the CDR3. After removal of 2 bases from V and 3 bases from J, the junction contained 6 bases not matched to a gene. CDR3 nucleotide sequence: TGCGCCAGCAGCTTAGCAGCGGGGGGCTTCTACGAGCAGTACTTC. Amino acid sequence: CASSLAAGGFYEQYF.

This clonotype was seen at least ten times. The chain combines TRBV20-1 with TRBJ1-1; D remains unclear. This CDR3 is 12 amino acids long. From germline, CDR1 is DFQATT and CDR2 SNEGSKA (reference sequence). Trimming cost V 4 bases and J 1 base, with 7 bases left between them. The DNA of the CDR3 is TGCAGTGCTATTATTGGGAACACTGAAGCTTTCTTT. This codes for CSAIIGNTEAFF.

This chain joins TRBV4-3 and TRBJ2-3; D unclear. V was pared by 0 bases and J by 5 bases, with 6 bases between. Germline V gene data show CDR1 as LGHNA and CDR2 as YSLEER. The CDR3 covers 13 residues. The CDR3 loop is CASSQDSQDTQYF. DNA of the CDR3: TGCGCCAGCAGCCAAGACTCCCAAGATACGCAGTATTTT.

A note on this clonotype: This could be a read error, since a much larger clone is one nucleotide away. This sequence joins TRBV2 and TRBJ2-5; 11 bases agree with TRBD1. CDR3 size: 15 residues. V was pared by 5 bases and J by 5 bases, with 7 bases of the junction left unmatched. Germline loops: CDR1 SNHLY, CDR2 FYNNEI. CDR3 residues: CASSLGQGAWETQYF. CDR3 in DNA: TGTGCCAGCAGTTTAGGACAGGGGGCTTGGGAGACCCAGTACTTC. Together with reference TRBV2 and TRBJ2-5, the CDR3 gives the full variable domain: EPEVTQTPSHQVTQMGQEVILRCVPISNHLYFYWYRQILGQKVEFLVSFYNNEISEKSEIFDDQFSVERPDGSNFTLKIRSTKLEDSAMYFCASSLGQGAWETQYFGPGTRLLVL.

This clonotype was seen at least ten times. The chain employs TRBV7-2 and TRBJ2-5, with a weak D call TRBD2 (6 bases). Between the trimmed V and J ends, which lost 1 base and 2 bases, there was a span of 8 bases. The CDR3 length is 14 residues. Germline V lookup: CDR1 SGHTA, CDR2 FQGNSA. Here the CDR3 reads CASSLDSGQETQYF. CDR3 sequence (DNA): TGTGCCAGCAGCTTAGATAGCGGACAAGAGACCCAGTACTTC.

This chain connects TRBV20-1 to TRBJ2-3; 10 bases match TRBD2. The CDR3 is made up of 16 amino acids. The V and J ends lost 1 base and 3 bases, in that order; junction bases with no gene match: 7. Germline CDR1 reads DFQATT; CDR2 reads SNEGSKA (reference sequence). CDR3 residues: CSARGLTSGETDTQYF. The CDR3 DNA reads TGCAGTGCTAGAGGACTAACTAGCGGGGAGACAGATACGCAGTATTTT.

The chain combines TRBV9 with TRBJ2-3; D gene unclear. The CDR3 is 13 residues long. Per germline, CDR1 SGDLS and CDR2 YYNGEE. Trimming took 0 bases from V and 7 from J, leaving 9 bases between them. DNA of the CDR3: TGTGCCAGCAGCGTAGTTCCCTGGAATACGCAGTATTTT. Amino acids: CASSVVPWNTQYF. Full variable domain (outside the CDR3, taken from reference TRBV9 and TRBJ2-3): DSGVTQTPKHLITATGQRVTLRCSPRSGDLSVYWYQQSLDQGLQFLIQYYNGEERAKGNILERFSAQQFPDLHSELNLSSLELGDSALYFCASSVVPWNTQYFGPGTRLTVL.

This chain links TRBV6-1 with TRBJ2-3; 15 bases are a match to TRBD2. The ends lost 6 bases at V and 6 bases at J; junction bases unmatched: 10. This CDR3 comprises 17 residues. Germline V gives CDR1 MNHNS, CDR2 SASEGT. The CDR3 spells CASRSPGTSGGRDTQYF. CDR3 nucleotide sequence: TGTGCCAGCAGGTCCCCCGGGACTAGCGGGGGGAGGGATACGCAGTATTTT.

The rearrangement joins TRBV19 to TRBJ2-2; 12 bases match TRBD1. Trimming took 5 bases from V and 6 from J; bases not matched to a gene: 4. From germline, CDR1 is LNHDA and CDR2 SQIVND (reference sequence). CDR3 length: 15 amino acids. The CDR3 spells CASSAGTGGAGELFF. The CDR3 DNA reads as TGTGCCAGTAGTGCCGGGACAGGGGGCGCCGGGGAGCTGTTTTTT.

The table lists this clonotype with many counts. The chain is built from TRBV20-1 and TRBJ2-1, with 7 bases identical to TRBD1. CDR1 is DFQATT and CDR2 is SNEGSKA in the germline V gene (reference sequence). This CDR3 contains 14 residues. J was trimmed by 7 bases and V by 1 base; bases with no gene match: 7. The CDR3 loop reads CSARVTGRRNEQFF. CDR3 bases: TGCAGTGCTAGAGTGACAGGGCGTCGAAATGAGCAGTTCTTC.

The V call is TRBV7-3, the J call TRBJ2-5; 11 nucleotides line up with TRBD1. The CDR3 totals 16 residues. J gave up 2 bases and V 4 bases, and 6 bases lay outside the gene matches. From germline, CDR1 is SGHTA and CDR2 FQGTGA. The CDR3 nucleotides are TGTGCCAGCAGCTCGGGACAGGGGGTACGGCAAGAGACCCAGTACTTC. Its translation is CASSSGQGVRQETQYF. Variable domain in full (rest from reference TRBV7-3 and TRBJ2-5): GAGVSQTPSNKVTEKGKYVELRCDPISGHTALYWYRQSLGQGPEFLIYFQGTGAADDSGLPNDRFFAVRPEGSVSTLKIQRTERGDSAVYLCASSSGQGVRQETQYFGPGTRLLVL.

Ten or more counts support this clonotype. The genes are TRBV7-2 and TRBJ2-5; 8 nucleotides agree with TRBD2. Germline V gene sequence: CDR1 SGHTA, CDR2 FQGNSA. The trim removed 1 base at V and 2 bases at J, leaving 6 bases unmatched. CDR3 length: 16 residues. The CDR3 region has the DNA TGTGCCAGCAGCTTAGGTTTAAGCGGGAGACAAGAGACCCAGTACTTC. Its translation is CASSLGLSGRQETQYF.

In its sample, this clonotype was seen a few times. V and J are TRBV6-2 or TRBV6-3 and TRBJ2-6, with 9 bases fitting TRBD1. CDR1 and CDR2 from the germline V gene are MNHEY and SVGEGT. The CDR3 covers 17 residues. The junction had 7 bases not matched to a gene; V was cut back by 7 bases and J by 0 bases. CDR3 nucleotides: TGTGCCAGCATTCTGACAGGGGGGCTCTCTGGGGCCAACGTCCTGACTTTC. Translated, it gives CASILTGGLSGANVLTF.

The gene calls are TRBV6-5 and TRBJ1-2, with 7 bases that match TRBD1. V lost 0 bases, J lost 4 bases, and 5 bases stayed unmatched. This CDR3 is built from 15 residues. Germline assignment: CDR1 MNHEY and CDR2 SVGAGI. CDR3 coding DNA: TGTGCCAGCAGTTACTCTTGGGACAGCTTCTATGGCTACACCTTC. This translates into CASSYSWDSFYGYTF.

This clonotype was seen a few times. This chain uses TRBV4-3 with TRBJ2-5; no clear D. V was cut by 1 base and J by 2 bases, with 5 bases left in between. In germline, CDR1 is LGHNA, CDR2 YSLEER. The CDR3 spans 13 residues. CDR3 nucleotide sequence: TGCGCCAGCAGCCAAGCCCTTCAAGAGACCCAGTACTTC. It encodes CASSQALQETQYF.

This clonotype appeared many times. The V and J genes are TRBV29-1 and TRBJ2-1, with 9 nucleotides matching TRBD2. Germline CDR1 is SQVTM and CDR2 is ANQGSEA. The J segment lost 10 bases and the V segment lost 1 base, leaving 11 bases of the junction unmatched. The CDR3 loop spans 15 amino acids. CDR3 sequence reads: CSVEGGQVAGEEQFF. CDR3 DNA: TGCAGCGTTGAAGGTGGTCAAGTAGCGGGGGAGGAGCAGTTCTTC.